These 15 T cell receptor beta chains were sequenced from one sample in a study of OX40 agonist ivuxolimab in advanced cancers. Method: immunoSEQ multiplex PCR; TCRdb's copy keeps in-frame clones and lacks some. The repertoire holds approximately 84,000 clones, with roughly nine tenths as singletons. The source material was CD4+ or CD8+ T cells sorted from blood, sampled in a trial of the OX40 agonist ivuxolimab. The receptors derive from an adult with an advanced solid tumor such as melanoma, head and neck, liver or kidney cancer.

This chain uses TRBV4-1 with TRBJ1-5; TRBD1 matches 11 bases. The CDR3 is made up of 16 amino acids. The germline V gene encodes CDR1 MGHRA and CDR2 YSYEKL. The J segment lost 2 bases and the V segment lost 1 base, leaving 1 base of the junction unmatched. DNA of the CDR3: TGCGCCAGCAGCCAAGGGGACAGGGGGGGCAATCAGCCCCAGCATTTT. It encodes CASSQGDRGGNQPQHF.

The rearrangement links TRBV16 to TRBJ2-7, with D possibly being TRBD1 (6 bases). V lost 2 bases to trimming and J lost 4 bases, with 6 bases between them. The CDR3 totals 12 residues. Per the germline V gene, CDR1 is KGHSY and CDR2 is FQNENV. Here the CDR3 DNA reads TGTGCCAGCAGCCAACAGGGGTACGAGCAGTACTTC. Translation gives CASSQQGYEQYF.

The chain is built from TRBV5-4 and TRBJ1-2; D gene ambiguous. The CDR3 consists of 13 residues. Germline-derived CDR1 and CDR2 are SGHNT and YYREEE (reference sequence). Trimming removed 0 bases at V and 8 bases at J, with 11 bases between. The CDR3 coding sequence is TGTGCCAGCAGCTTGGAAAAGGGATTAGGCTACACCTTC. It encodes CASSLEKGLGYTF.

The V gene is TRBV27, the J gene TRBJ2-7; unclear D gene. CDR1 and CDR2 from the germline V gene are MNHEY and SMNVEV (reference sequence). The CDR3 is 16 residues long. The V end lost 2 bases, the J end lost 2 bases, and 16 bases lay between the germline ends. Here the CDR3 reads CASSLLRTDGTYEQYF. CDR3 sequence (DNA): TGTGCCAGCAGTTTACTCCGAACCGACGGTACCTACGAGCAGTACTTC.

This sequence joins TRBV28 and TRBJ1-2; perhaps TRBD1 as D (6 bases). Trimming pared 6 bases from V and 2 bases from J, leaving 16 bases between. This CDR3 region has 15 residues. Germline CDR1 reads MDHEN; CDR2 reads SYDVKM. The CDR3 reads CASRPGQLQNYGYTF. CDR3 DNA: TGTGCCAGCAGACCCGGACAGCTACAAAACTATGGCTACACCTTC.

The V and J genes are TRBV6-5 and TRBJ2-7; D uncertain. The CDR3 runs to 14 residues. CDR1 is MNHEY and CDR2 is SVGAGI in the germline V gene. V dropped 1 base and J dropped 2 bases, with 9 bases sitting between them. CDR3 nucleotides: TGTGCCAGCAGTTACTACCCCGATACCTACGAGCAGTACTTC. This sequence encodes CASSYYPDTYEQYF.

The CDR3 DNA reads as TGTGCCAGCAGGCTTGCCGGGACAGGGAATCAGCCCCAGCATTTT. Protein: CASRLAGTGNQPQHF. This chain links TRBV28 with TRBJ1-5; 9 bases match TRBD1. The germline CDR1 and CDR2 sequences are MDHEN and SYDVKM. V trimming: 6 bases; J trimming: 4 bases; junction bases outside the gene matches: 7. The CDR3 is made up of 15 amino acids.

The V and J genes are TRBV5-4 and TRBJ2-7, with a possible D match to TRBD1 (6 bases). Deletions cut 4 bases from V and 1 base from J, with 9 bases between. The CDR3 spans 13 residues. Germline-derived CDR1 and CDR2 are SGHNT and YYREEE (reference sequence). CDR3 amino acids: CASSRTDSYEQYF. The DNA of the CDR3 is TGTGCCAGCAGCCGGACAGATTCCTACGAGCAGTACTTC.

The chain uses TRBV5-1 and TRBJ1-4; the D gene is possibly TRBD1 (5 bases). The germline gives CDR1 SGHRS, CDR2 YFSETQ. Trimming took 0 bases from V and 4 from J, leaving 10 bases between them. The CDR3 spans 15 residues. This chain's CDR3 is CASSLGSQVNEKLFF. The CDR3 DNA is TGCGCCAGCAGCTTGGGTTCACAGGTTAATGAAAAACTGTTTTTT.

The chain couples TRBV5-1 to TRBJ2-7; 13 bases agree with TRBD2. CDR3 length equals 15 residues. V was clipped by 1 base and J by 2 bases; unmatched bases: 0. Germline assignment: CDR1 SGHRS and CDR2 YFSETQ. CDR3 sequence: CASSLTSGRAYEQYF. The CDR3, as DNA: TGCGCCAGCAGCTTGACTAGCGGGAGGGCCTACGAGCAGTACTTC.

V and J are TRBV19 and TRBJ2-5; the D gene is possibly TRBD1 (6 bases). The V gene lost 5 bases and the J gene lost 1 base, with 11 bases spanning the gap. The CDR3 runs 14 residues. Germline values: CDR1 LNHDA, CDR2 SQIVND (reference sequence). The CDR3 spells CASSPTGIQETQYF. CDR3 nucleotide sequence: TGTGCCAGTAGTCCCACAGGGATCCAAGAGACCCAGTACTTC.

The genes are TRBV27 and TRBJ1-1; no clear D. This CDR3 comprises 10 residues. Germline assignment: CDR1 MNHEY and CDR2 SMNVEV (reference sequence). Trimming stripped 11 bases from V and 7 bases from J, with 11 bases between. DNA for the CDR3: TGTGCCTGGTCGTCCATTGAAGCTTTCTTT. Its translation is CAWSSIEAFF.

The chain uses TRBV30 and TRBJ2-1; TRBD2 aligns across 7 bases. This CDR3 comprises 16 residues. The trim removed 4 bases at V and 1 base at J, leaving 10 bases unmatched. Germline CDR1 GTSNPN, CDR2 SVGIG (reference sequence). CDR3 bases: TGTGCCTGGACCCGTCGGACTAGTGAATCCTACAATGAGCAGTTCTTC. This sequence encodes CAWTRRTSESYNEQFF.

The V gene is TRBV10-2, the J gene TRBJ1-5; the D gene is possibly TRBD1 (5 bases). The CDR3 extends over 16 amino acids. Trimming cost V 5 bases and J 1 base, with 15 bases left between them. Germline V gene data show CDR1 as WSHSY and CDR2 as SAAADI. CDR3 coding DNA: TGCGCCAGCAGTCTCGGGGGGTTGTGGAGCAATCAGCCCCAGCATTTT. Amino acid sequence: CASSLGGLWSNQPQHF.

The chain employs TRBV19 and TRBJ1-6, with D hard to call. This CDR3 is built from 16 residues. Trimming removed 5 bases from V and 3 bases from J, with 14 bases in between. Looked up from germline, CDR1 is LNHDA and CDR2 is SQIVND (reference sequence). The CDR3 here is CASSRRMGVYNSPLHF. CDR3 DNA sequence: TGTGCCAGTAGTCGCAGGATGGGCGTCTATAATTCACCCCTCCACTTT. The full variable domain, in which reference TRBV19 and TRBJ1-6 provide the parts outside the CDR3, is DGGITQSPKYLFRKEGQNVTLSCEQNLNHDAMYWYRQDPGQGLRLIYYSQIVNDFQKGDIAEGYSVSREKKESFPLTVTSAQKNPTAFYLCASSRRMGVYNSPLHFGNGTRLTVT.